The 3 T cell receptor beta chains presented below share a single source sample, sequenced in a study of radiation and T cells in renal cell carcinoma. Time point given: blood 2 weeks post-SBRT. As for treatment: 15 Gy SBRT to primary tumor, nephrectomy 4 weeks later. Sequenced by immunoSEQ multiplex PCR; TCRdb stores in-frame clones only, minus some. The table has 120,000 or so clones, around 81% seen once; the top ten hold about 5.3%. The sequenced sample was blood, obtained from a patient whose treatment included radiotherapy and nephrectomy. These TCRs come from a man aged 50-60 years with renal cell carcinoma.

This chain links TRBV6-1 with TRBJ2-7; D unresolved. This CDR3 spans 15 amino acids. The V and J ends lost 2 bases and 3 bases respectively, with 14 bases between them. The germline V gene has CDR1 MNHNS and CDR2 SASEGT. The CDR3 sequence is CASSESRLSGYEQYF. CDR3 DNA sequence: TGTGCCAGCAGTGAATCTAGGCTGTCGGGCTACGAGCAGTACTTC.

The V and J genes are TRBV5-4 and TRBJ2-1; 9 bases fit TRBD1. V was pared by 3 bases and J by 6 bases, with 10 bases of the junction left unmatched. CDR1 SGHNT and CDR2 YYREEE come from the germline V gene (reference sequence). CDR3 size: 16 residues. CDR3 in amino acids: CASSWPDRGTSNEQFF. The DNA for the CDR3 is TGTGCCAGCAGCTGGCCGGACAGGGGTACGAGCAATGAGCAGTTCTTC.

This chain connects TRBV19 to TRBJ1-1; 10 bases are a match to TRBD1. This CDR3 has 14 amino acids. Trimming cost V 5 bases and J 4 bases; bases outside gene matches: 4. Germline V gene lookup returns CDR1 LNHDA and CDR2 SQIVND (reference sequence). The CDR3 nucleotides read TGTGCCAGTAGTGTAAGGACAGGGGGCACTGAAGCTTTCTTT. Residues: CASSVRTGGTEAFF.